These 32 T cell receptor beta chains originate from one sample sequenced in a study of blood T cell repertoires in COVID-19. Here immunoSEQ multiplex PCR was the method, and the copy in TCRdb shows in-frame clones only, minus some. The table lists 62,000 or so clones, 65% to 90% of them singletons. Sequences were obtained from peripheral blood. These receptor sequences come from a woman aged 55-69 years with acute or convalescent COVID-19.

V gene TRBV6-6 combines with J gene TRBJ1-4; D is unresolved. Germline V gene sequence: CDR1 MNHNY, CDR2 SVGAGI (reference sequence). This CDR3 comprises 14 residues. V lost 4 bases and J lost 0, with 6 bases in between. The DNA for the CDR3 is TGTGCCAGCAGTTTACAGCCAACTAATGAAAAACTGTTTTTT. Protein: CASSLQPTNEKLFF.

This clone was seen a handful of times. J is TRBJ2-2 and V is TRBV7-3; 7 nucleotides match TRBD2. V lost 1 base and J lost 6; bases outside the gene matches: 5. CDR3 length: 15 residues. Germline V gives CDR1 SGHTA, CDR2 FQGTGA. The CDR3 loop is CASSLIGLAAGELFF. The CDR3 DNA is TGTGCCAGCAGCTTAATCGGTCTAGCGGCCGGGGAGCTGTTTTTT.

This clone was counted a single time. Other DNA sequences in the sample encode the same CDR3. CDR3 amino acids: CASSEQGVLYEQYF. As DNA, the CDR3 is TGTGCCAGCAGTGAACAGGGGGTCCTCTACGAGCAGTACTTC. The chain links TRBV2 to TRBJ2-7; 7 bases map to TRBD1. Germline V gene sequence: CDR1 SNHLY, CDR2 FYNNEI. The V gene end was trimmed by 2 bases and the J gene end by 3 bases; junction bases not matched to a gene: 4. The CDR3 length is 14 residues.

CDR3 nucleotide sequence: TGTGCCAGCAGCTTGGGACTTCTTACAGATACGCAGTATTTT. This codes for CASSLGLLTDTQYF. This chain joins TRBV7-3 and TRBJ2-3; possible D gene TRBD2, 6 bases. V lost 3 bases and J lost 3, with 10 bases in between. This CDR3 region has 14 residues. The V gene's germline CDR1 is SGHTA and CDR2 FQGTGA.

V usage is TRBV11-3 and J usage is TRBJ1-1, with 8 bases that match TRBD1. The junction had 1 base not matched to a gene; V was cut back by 1 base and J by 0 bases. Per the germline V gene, CDR1 is SGHNT and CDR2 is YENEEA. The CDR3 spans 15 residues. The CDR3 nucleotides read TGTGCCAGCAGCTTAGGGGGACAGGTGAACACTGAAGCTTTCTTT. Translation: CASSLGGQVNTEAFF.

The chain links TRBV6-5 to TRBJ2-2; TRBD2 might be the D (6 bases). CDR3 length equals 13 residues. From germline, CDR1 is MNHEY and CDR2 SVGAGI. Trimming took off 8 bases at V and 6 bases at J, with 13 bases between the two ends. The chain's CDR3 is CASLGSSAGELFF. CDR3 coding DNA: TGTGCCAGCCTAGGTTCTAGCGCCGGGGAGCTGTTTTTT.

This chain joins TRBV3-1 (or the pseudogene TRBV3-2) and TRBJ2-7; 9 bases match TRBD1. This CDR3 spans 13 amino acids. Germline V gene lookup returns CDR1 LGHDT and CDR2 YNNKEL (reference sequence). The V and J ends lost 4 bases and 8 bases, in that order; junction bases with no gene match: 6. Here the CDR3 reads CASSRKGQGKQYF. The CDR3 DNA sequence: TGTGCCAGCAGCCGGAAGGGACAGGGCAAGCAGTACTTC.

The rearrangement joins TRBV4-2 to TRBJ2-2; 7 nucleotides align to TRBD1. The length of the CDR3 is 15 residues. Trimming at V came to 4 bases and at J to 0 bases, leaving 2 bases not matched to a gene. Looked up from germline, CDR1 is LGHNA and CDR2 is YNFKEQ. CDR3 in DNA: TGTGCCAGCAGCCGAGGACAGGCGAACACCGGGGAGCTGTTTTTT. Protein sequence: CASSRGQANTGELFF.

The V call is TRBV29-1, the J call TRBJ1-2, with unresolved D. Per the germline V gene, CDR1 is SQVTM and CDR2 is ANQGSEA. This CDR3 has 13 amino acids. V was shortened by 3 bases and J by 4 bases, with 12 bases between the two germline ends. The CDR3 is CSVDVVGGYGYTF. In nucleotides, the CDR3 is TGCAGCGTTGATGTGGTAGGAGGCTATGGCTACACCTTC.

This clone was detected ten times or more. This chain uses TRBV5-1 with TRBJ2-2; 7 positions agree with TRBD2. This CDR3 is built from 14 residues. J was trimmed by 1 base and V by 7 bases; bases with no gene match: 4. Per germline, CDR1 SGHRS and CDR2 YFSETQ. The CDR3 loop reads CASSIAGNTGELFF. CDR3 sequence (DNA): TGCGCCAGCTCGATAGCGGGGAACACCGGGGAGCTGTTTTTT.

This sequence joins TRBV11-2 and TRBJ1-5; no definite D call. CDR3 size: 15 residues. Germline CDR1 SGHAT, CDR2 FQNNGV. V lost 1 base and J lost 3, with 10 bases in between. In DNA form, the CDR3 reads TGTGCCAGCAGCTTAGCTGCGGGCCTCAATCAGCCCCAGCATTTT. Translated: CASSLAAGLNQPQHF.

The chain links TRBV28 to TRBJ1-1, with 8 bases that match TRBD1. The CDR3 has 15 amino acids. Trimming took 7 bases from V and 1 from J; bases not matched to a gene: 8. The germline gives CDR1 MDHEN, CDR2 SYDVKM. The CDR3 protein is CASTLGQARNTEAFF. For the CDR3, the DNA is TGTGCCAGCACCCTGGGACAGGCGCGGAACACTGAAGCTTTCTTT.

The chain couples TRBV27 to TRBJ1-5; 9 bases align to TRBD1. V lost 5 bases to trimming and J lost 1 base; unmatched junction nucleotides: 3. The CDR3 length is 15 residues. CDR1 and CDR2 from the germline V gene are MNHEY and SMNVEV (reference sequence). The CDR3 DNA reads as TGTGCCAGCAGTCCCGGGACAGGGAGCAATCAGCCCCAGCATTTT. This sequence encodes CASSPGTGSNQPQHF.

The gene calls are TRBV6-2 or TRBV6-3 and TRBJ1-2; no clear D gene. Trimming pared 0 bases from V and 2 bases from J, leaving 7 bases between. The CDR3 has 14 residues. Per the germline V gene, CDR1 is MNHEY and CDR2 is SVGEGT. The CDR3 nucleotides are TGTGCCAGCAGTTACTCGAGCAGGAACTATGGCTACACCTTC. This sequence encodes CASSYSSRNYGYTF.

The rearrangement uses TRBV28 and TRBJ2-5, with TRBD1 matching over 9 bases. CDR3 length: 15 amino acids. J lost 0 bases, V lost 6 bases, and 5 bases had no gene match. Germline CDR1 reads MDHEN; CDR2 reads SYDVKM. CDR3 bases: TGTGCCAGCAGCCCGGGGACAGGGTACCAAGAGACCCAGTACTTC. Its protein is CASSPGTGYQETQYF.

In its sample, this clone was seen a few times. This chain uses TRBV10-3 with TRBJ1-1, with a possible D match to TRBD1 (5 bases). Trimming stripped 5 bases from V and 1 base from J, with 14 bases between. Germline CDR1 is ENHRY and CDR2 is SYGVKD. The CDR3 runs 15 residues. The CDR3 sequence is CAISRLQAGNTEAFF. CDR3 nucleotide sequence: TGTGCCATCAGTCGTCTACAGGCCGGGAACACTGAAGCTTTCTTT.

The chain links TRBV2 to TRBJ2-7, with no clear D. This CDR3 is built from 14 residues. Trimming left V 3 bases short and J 0 bases short, with 9 bases between. Germline V gene sequence: CDR1 SNHLY, CDR2 FYNNEI. CDR3 coding DNA: TGTGCCAGCAGTGATAGACACCTCTCCTACGAGCAGTACTTC. Amino acids: CASSDRHLSYEQYF.

The V call is TRBV30, the J call TRBJ1-2; D may be TRBD1 (6 bases). The CDR3 covers 13 residues. CDR1 GTSNPN and CDR2 SVGIG come from the germline V gene (reference sequence). Between the trimmed V and J ends, which lost 2 bases and 8 bases, there was a span of 15 bases. CDR3 DNA: TGTGCCTGGAGTAGGACAGACTCGTCGGGCTACACCTTC. Protein product: CAWSRTDSSGYTF.

The V gene is TRBV7-8, the J gene TRBJ1-6; D remains ambiguous. The CDR3 spans 13 residues. The V end was cut by 2 bases, the J end by 8 bases, with 7 bases between. Germline loops: CDR1 SGHVS, CDR2 FQNEAQ. CDR3 protein: CASSLSSDSPLHF. Here the CDR3 DNA reads TGTGCCAGCAGCTTATCTTCAGATTCACCCCTCCACTTT.

The chain links TRBV6-2 or TRBV6-3 to TRBJ2-1, with 7 positions matching TRBD2. The germline V gene encodes CDR1 MNHEY and CDR2 SVGEGT. V lost 2 bases, J lost 3 bases, and 7 bases stayed unmatched. There are 16 residues in the CDR3. The CDR3 loop reads CASSYPTGLVYNEQFF. The CDR3 DNA reads as TGTGCCAGCAGTTACCCCACCGGACTAGTCTACAATGAGCAGTTCTTC.

The rearrangement links TRBV7-6 to TRBJ2-3; D gene uncertain. Germline loops: CDR1 SGHVS, CDR2 FNYEAQ. Trimming left V 8 bases short and J 2 bases short, with 5 bases between. This CDR3 has 11 amino acids. CDR3 sequence: CASGNTDTQYF. CDR3 sequence (DNA): TGTGCCAGCGGCAACACAGATACGCAGTATTTT.

The chain carries TRBV19 and TRBJ2-7; a weak D match, TRBD1 (6 bases). Trimming removed 4 bases at V and 5 bases at J, with 18 bases between. There are 15 residues in the CDR3. Germline assignment: CDR1 LNHDA and CDR2 SQIVND (reference sequence). The chain's CDR3 is CASSKAQGTLDEQYF. The CDR3 coding sequence is TGTGCCAGTAGTAAGGCTCAGGGGACCTTGGACGAGCAGTACTTC.

V and J are TRBV24-1 and TRBJ2-3; 15 bases agree with TRBD2. Unmatched junction bases numbered 12, after V lost 3 bases and J lost 3 bases. This CDR3 spans 20 amino acids. The germline V gene encodes CDR1 KGHDR and CDR2 SFDVKD. The CDR3 protein is CATSDNMGLAGGLGTDTQYF. The CDR3 nucleotides read TGTGCCACCAGTGATAATATGGGACTAGCGGGAGGTCTGGGGACAGATACGCAGTATTTT.

J is TRBJ1-3 and V is TRBV6-1; unclear D gene. V gave up 1 base and J gave up 2 bases, with 9 bases separating them. The germline V gene encodes CDR1 MNHNS and CDR2 SASEGT. CDR3 length equals 15 residues. CDR3 sequence (DNA): TGTGCCAGCAGTGAAGTCGGGGAAACTGGAAACACCATATATTTT. Translation gives CASSEVGETGNTIYF.

V usage is TRBV11-2 and J usage is TRBJ2-7, with a tentative D call TRBD2 (5 bases). V was cut by 1 base and J by 3 bases, with 7 bases left in between. This CDR3 is 13 amino acids long. CDR1 and CDR2 (germline): SGHAT, FQNNGV. As DNA, the CDR3 is TGTGCCAGCAGCTTAGGACGGGACTACGAGCAGTACTTC. The encoded protein is CASSLGRDYEQYF.

The chain links TRBV9 to TRBJ2-7; 10 bases are shared with TRBD1. The V gene end was trimmed by 4 bases and the J gene end by 3 bases; junction bases not matched to a gene: 4. This CDR3 has 14 amino acids. CDR1 is SGDLS, CDR2 YYNGEE, per germline. The CDR3 sequence is CASSKRTGGYEQYF. The CDR3 region has the DNA TGTGCCAGCAGCAAACGGACAGGGGGCTACGAGCAGTACTTC.

This chain uses TRBV11-3 with TRBJ1-1; TRBD1 matches 8 bases. CDR1 and CDR2 from the germline V gene are SGHNT and YENEEA. With V trimmed by 5 bases and J by 1 base, 0 bases remained unmatched. CDR3 length: 13 residues. The CDR3 nucleotides are TGTGCCAGCAGCGACAGGGGGAACACTGAAGCTTTCTTT. It encodes CASSDRGNTEAFF. The whole variable domain, filled in from reference TRBV11-3 and TRBJ1-1, reads EAGVVQSPRYKIIEKKQPVAFWCNPISGHNTLYWYLQNLGQGPELLIRYENEEAVDDSQLPKDRFSAERLKGVDSTLKIQPAELGDSAVYLCASSDRGNTEAFFGQGTRLTVV.

The chain couples TRBV11-1 to TRBJ2-5, with D uncertain. Per the germline V gene, CDR1 is SGHAT and CDR2 is FQDESV (reference sequence). With 3 bases removed from V and 4 bases from J, the gap between germline ends came to 15 bases. The CDR3 length is 15 residues. The CDR3 loop reads CASSFRGSGTETQYF. DNA of the CDR3: TGTGCCAGCAGCTTCCGAGGCTCCGGTACAGAGACCCAGTACTTC.

V usage is TRBV11-2 and J usage is TRBJ1-1, with D possibly TRBD1 on 6 matching bases. The CDR3 extends over 14 amino acids. Germline V gene lookup returns CDR1 SGHAT and CDR2 FQNNGV. Trimming stripped 4 bases from V and 4 bases from J, with 13 bases between. CDR3 in DNA: TGTGCCAGCAGCTCTAGCCGGGGGGCCACTGAAGCTTTCTTT. Its protein product is CASSSSRGATEAFF.

The chain joins TRBV5-1 to TRBJ1-4; D uncertain. Germline V gene lookup returns CDR1 SGHRS and CDR2 YFSETQ. V shed 4 bases and J shed 5 bases, with 9 bases lying between them. This CDR3 comprises 13 residues. CDR3 region: CASSEANNEKLFF. As DNA, the CDR3 is TGCGCCAGCAGCGAGGCCAACAATGAAAAACTGTTTTTT.

The V and J genes are TRBV20-1 and TRBJ1-1; D may be TRBD1 (5 bases). This CDR3 comprises 10 residues. Germline CDR1 DFQATT, CDR2 SNEGSKA (reference sequence). V lost 8 bases to trimming and J lost 9 bases, with 13 bases between them. The DNA of the CDR3 is TGCAGTCCTGGGGGGAGCCAAGCTTTCTTT. This encodes CSPGGSQAFF.

This chain links TRBV27 with TRBJ1-2; D is perhaps TRBD1 (5 bases). Between the trimmed V and J ends, which lost 0 bases and 8 bases, there was a span of 16 bases. Germline loops: CDR1 MNHEY, CDR2 SMNVEV (reference sequence). This CDR3 is 15 amino acids long. CDR3 in amino acids: CASSLSWGDSQGYTF. The CDR3 nucleotides read TGTGCCAGCAGTTTATCGTGGGGGGACTCTCAGGGCTACACCTTC.